The following is a T cell receptor beta chain sequence with its context. This sample was taken from a study of PD-L1 blockade in urothelial cancer. Background on the study: Male patients with bladder-origin urothelial cancer numbered about 90% of the roughly 29. A median roughly 130,000 T cells were found in blood samples. Blood analyses occurred 3 weeks (second dose) and 6 weeks post treatment start.

Trimming removed 3 bases from V and 5 bases from J, with 8 bases in between. The CDR3 has 13 residues. The V gene's germline CDR1 is SGHTA and CDR2 FQGNSA. Using immunoSEQ multiplex PCR, the repertoire was profiled, and TCRdb retains in-frame clones only, with some absent. Among tens of thousands of clones listed, more than 80% were seen once. Specified time point: peripheral blood 6 weeks after treatment start. Sequences were derived from PBMCs, sampled around atezolizumab (anti-PD-L1) treatment. The rearrangement joins TRBV7-2 to TRBJ1-5; D might be TRBD1 (6 bases). The TCR comes from a man between 65 and 80 years old with urothelial cancer. CDR3 in DNA: TGTGCCAGCAGCTTTAACAGGGATCAGCCCCAGCATTTT. This gives the protein CASSFNRDQPQHF. The full variable domain, with the rest looked up from reference TRBV7-2 and TRBJ1-5, is GAGVSQSPSNKVTEKGKDVELRCDPISGHTALYWYRQSLGQGLEFLIYFQGNSAPDKSGLPSDRFSAERTGGSVSTLTIQRTQQEDSAVYLCASSFNRDQPQHFGDGTRLSIL.